The rows below give T cell receptor beta chains drawn from one sample of a study of beta chain features in type 1 diabetes. The data were produced by immunoSEQ multiplex PCR, yet TCRdb's version contains in-frame clones alone and is incomplete. The table records about 270,000 clones, 13% to 15% of them present only once. The specimen was naive CD4+ T cells from blood. These receptor sequences come from a man younger than 45 with type 1 diabetes. Both conserved end residues are part of each CDR3. The D gene is left open where the match is weak. A row's size may be missing; if present it is once, few, many or a size class.

j_gene: TRBJ1-5; v_gene: TRBV28; d_gene: -; abundance: -; CDR3nt: TGTGCCAGCAGGGCGGTTGATCAGCCCCAGCATTTT; CDR3aa: CASRAVDQPQHF
j_gene: TRBJ2-5; v_gene: TRBV18; d_gene: TRBD1; abundance: -; CDR3nt: TGTGCCAGCTCGCTGACAGGGCTGCAAGAGACCCAGTACTTC; CDR3aa: CASSLTGLQETQYF
j_gene: TRBJ2-5; v_gene: TRBV30; d_gene: -; abundance: few; CDR3nt: TGTGCCTGGAGTCTTCAGGAGGGCCGTGGGACCCAGTACTTC; CDR3aa: CAWSLQEGRGTQYF
j_gene: TRBJ2-1; v_gene: TRBV9; d_gene: -; abundance: few; CDR3nt: TGTGCCAGCAGCGTAGCGCGGGAGACAGGCATAAATGAGCAGTTCTTC; CDR3aa: CASSVARETGINEQFF
j_gene: TRBJ2-5; v_gene: TRBV7-2; d_gene: TRBD2; abundance: few; CDR3nt: TGTGCCAGCAGCTTAAACGGCGGGAGAATAGAGACCCAGTACTTC; CDR3aa: CASSLNGGRIETQYF
j_gene: TRBJ2-5; v_gene: TRBV13; d_gene: -; abundance: few; CDR3nt: TGTGCCAGCAGCGTTAACCGGTTAGAGACCCAGTACTTC; CDR3aa: CASSVNRLETQYF
j_gene: TRBJ2-1; v_gene: TRBV5-1; d_gene: TRBD2; abundance: -; CDR3nt: TGCGCCAGCAGCTTGACGACTAGCGGGATCAGTGAGCAGTTCTTC; CDR3aa: CASSLTTSGISEQFF
j_gene: TRBJ2-7; v_gene: TRBV19; d_gene: TRBD1; abundance: -; CDR3nt: TGTGCCAGTAGTACGACCGGGACAGGGGGCTACGAGCAGTACTTC; CDR3aa: CASSTTGTGGYEQYF
j_gene: TRBJ2-7; v_gene: TRBV5-1; d_gene: -; abundance: -; CDR3nt: TGCGCCAGCAGTCAAGGCGGCCTCTACGAGCAGTACTTC; CDR3aa: CASSQGGLYEQYF
j_gene: TRBJ1-1; v_gene: TRBV15; d_gene: TRBD1; abundance: -; CDR3nt: TGTGCCACCAGCAGGGACAGGGCCGACACTGAAGCTTTCTTT; CDR3aa: CATSRDRADTEAFF
j_gene: TRBJ1-1; v_gene: TRBV9; d_gene: -; abundance: -; CDR3nt: TGTGCCAGCAGCGTCAGCGGGTTGAACACTGAAGCTTTCTTT; CDR3aa: CASSVSGLNTEAFF
j_gene: TRBJ2-7; v_gene: TRBV4-2; d_gene: TRBD2; abundance: -; CDR3nt: TGTGCCAGCAGCCAGGCCGACAGCGGGACGACCTACGAGCAGTACTTC; CDR3aa: CASSQADSGTTYEQYF
j_gene: TRBJ1-2; v_gene: TRBV18; d_gene: TRBD1; abundance: -; CDR3nt: TGTGCCAGCTCACCAGACAGGGACTATGGCTACACCTTC; CDR3aa: CASSPDRDYGYTF
j_gene: TRBJ2-1; v_gene: TRBV7-2; d_gene: TRBD2; abundance: -; CDR3nt: TGTGCCAGCACCTCAAGGGCGGGAGCAAATGAGCAGTTCTTC; CDR3aa: CASTSRAGANEQFF
j_gene: TRBJ1-2; v_gene: TRBV13; d_gene: -; abundance: few; CDR3nt: TGTGCCAGCAGCTTGTACCAGTTTGGCTACACCTTC; CDR3aa: CASSLYQFGYTF
j_gene: TRBJ2-6; v_gene: TRBV15; d_gene: -; abundance: once; CDR3nt: TGTGCCACCAGCAGAGATGTCGGGGCTGGGGCCAACGTCCTGACTTTC; CDR3aa: CATSRDVGAGANVLTF
j_gene: TRBJ2-1; v_gene: TRBV30; d_gene: -; abundance: few; CDR3nt: TGTGCCTGGACAGGGTTTAAGAATGAGCAGTTCTTC; CDR3aa: CAWTGFKNEQFF
j_gene: TRBJ2-6; v_gene: TRBV5-1; d_gene: -; abundance: -; CDR3nt: TGCGCCAGCAGCTTGGTAGTCGTCAGGGTTACAAGTGGGGCCAACGTCCTGACTTTC; CDR3aa: CASSLVVVRVTSGANVLTF
j_gene: TRBJ2-7; v_gene: TRBV7-9; d_gene: TRBD2; abundance: few; CDR3nt: TGTGCCAGCAGCTCCGTAGCGGGAGCGGACGAGCAGTACTTC; CDR3aa: CASSSVAGADEQYF
j_gene: TRBJ2-7; v_gene: TRBV5-1; d_gene: -; abundance: few; CDR3nt: TGCGCCAGCAGCTTGGGAGGGAGCTCCTACGAGCAGTACTTC; CDR3aa: CASSLGGSSYEQYF
j_gene: TRBJ2-3; v_gene: TRBV19; d_gene: TRBD2; abundance: few; CDR3nt: TGTGCCAGCCGGGGACTAGCGGGAGCGGCAGATACGCAGTATTTT; CDR3aa: CASRGLAGAADTQYF
j_gene: TRBJ2-2; v_gene: TRBV9; d_gene: TRBD2; abundance: -; CDR3nt: TGTGCCAGCAGCGTAGGAGCGGGAGACTACCCCGGGGAGCTGTTTTTT; CDR3aa: CASSVGAGDYPGELFF
j_gene: TRBJ1-5; v_gene: TRBV7-8; d_gene: TRBD1; abundance: -; CDR3nt: TGTGCCAGCAGCTTAAACAGGGGGATCGTGAACAATCAGCCCCAGCATTTT; CDR3aa: CASSLNRGIVNNQPQHF
j_gene: TRBJ1-1; v_gene: TRBV5-4; d_gene: -; abundance: few; CDR3nt: TGTGCCAGCAGCAGAGAATCAGGTGAAGCTTTCTTT; CDR3aa: CASSRESGEAFF
j_gene: TRBJ2-3; v_gene: TRBV5-4; d_gene: TRBD1; abundance: -; CDR3nt: TGTGCCCTTGGACAGGGGCTGGGTACGCAGTATTTT; CDR3aa: CALGQGLGTQYF
j_gene: TRBJ2-2; v_gene: TRBV9; d_gene: -; abundance: -; CDR3nt: TGTGCCAGCAGCGTACCTGCGCGGACCGGGGAGCTGTTTTTT; CDR3aa: CASSVPARTGELFF
j_gene: TRBJ2-5; v_gene: TRBV4-3; d_gene: TRBD1; abundance: few; CDR3nt: TGCGCCAGCAGCCCGTGGACAGGGGGTTGGGAGACCCAGTACTTC; CDR3aa: CASSPWTGGWETQYF
j_gene: TRBJ2-1; v_gene: TRBV5-6; d_gene: TRBD2; abundance: few; CDR3nt: TGTGCCAGCAGCTGGTTTACTAGCGGCCGCGACAATGAGCAGTTCTTC; CDR3aa: CASSWFTSGRDNEQFF
j_gene: TRBJ2-3; v_gene: TRBV7-2; d_gene: -; abundance: few; CDR3nt: TGTGCCAGCAGCTTAGCGGGGCGGCACACAGATACGCAGTATTTT; CDR3aa: CASSLAGRHTDTQYF
j_gene: TRBJ2-1; v_gene: TRBV29-1; d_gene: -; abundance: -; CDR3nt: TGCAGCATTCGGGACTTCTACAATGAGCAGTTCTTC; CDR3aa: CSIRDFYNEQFF
j_gene: TRBJ2-5; v_gene: TRBV18; d_gene: TRBD2; abundance: few; CDR3nt: TGTGCCAGCTCACAAGGACTAGCGGGAGTTGGTCGTGGGGAGACCCAGTACTTC; CDR3aa: CASSQGLAGVGRGETQYF
j_gene: TRBJ2-5; v_gene: TRBV7-2; d_gene: TRBD1; abundance: once; CDR3nt: TGTGCCAGCAGCTCCCGGGACAGGCAAGAGACCCAGTACTTC; CDR3aa: CASSSRDRQETQYF
j_gene: TRBJ2-5; v_gene: TRBV4-2; d_gene: TRBD2; abundance: -; CDR3nt: TGTGCCAGCAGCCACCTAGGACTAGTTCAGCAAGAGACCCAGTACTTC; CDR3aa: CASSHLGLVQQETQYF
j_gene: TRBJ1-1; v_gene: TRBV27; d_gene: TRBD1; abundance: -; CDR3nt: TGTGCCAGCAACGAAAGACAGGGAGGCGGAGCTTTCTTT; CDR3aa: CASNERQGGGAFF
j_gene: TRBJ2-3; v_gene: TRBV18; d_gene: -; abundance: -; CDR3nt: TGTGCCAGCTCACCTAGGGGCGATACGCAGTATTTT; CDR3aa: CASSPRGDTQYF
j_gene: TRBJ2-1; v_gene: TRBV18; d_gene: -; abundance: few; CDR3nt: TGTGCCAGCTCACCAGGCCCTGGGGGCGAGCAGTTCTTC; CDR3aa: CASSPGPGGEQFF
j_gene: TRBJ1-1; v_gene: TRBV7-9; d_gene: -; abundance: -; CDR3nt: TGTGCCAGCAGCCCTGTTACTGAAGCTTTCTTT; CDR3aa: CASSPVTEAFF
j_gene: TRBJ2-1; v_gene: TRBV20-1; d_gene: -; abundance: few; CDR3nt: TGCAGTGCTGCTAGCACACTTGAGCAGTTCTTC; CDR3aa: CSAASTLEQFF
j_gene: TRBJ2-1; v_gene: TRBV19; d_gene: -; abundance: few; CDR3nt: TGTGCCAGTAGTATAGGATCATGGAGGGGCCAAAACAATGAGCAGTTCTTC; CDR3aa: CASSIGSWRGQNNEQFF
j_gene: TRBJ2-6; v_gene: TRBV28; d_gene: -; abundance: -; CDR3nt: TGTGCCAGCAGTACAAACCCCGGGACTGCGGAGGCCAACGTCCTGACTTTC; CDR3aa: CASSTNPGTAEANVLTF
j_gene: TRBJ1-1; v_gene: TRBV15; d_gene: -; abundance: few; CDR3nt: TGTGCCACCAGCAGAGGGGCTAACACTGAAGCTTTCTTT; CDR3aa: CATSRGANTEAFF
j_gene: TRBJ1-1; v_gene: TRBV6-6; d_gene: TRBD1; abundance: -; CDR3nt: TGTGCCAGCACCGGACAGGAGGGCACTGAAGCTTTCTTT; CDR3aa: CASTGQEGTEAFF
j_gene: TRBJ2-7; v_gene: TRBV15; d_gene: -; abundance: -; CDR3nt: TGTGCCACCAGCAGAGTCTCGCAGGGGAACCACGAGCAGTACTTC; CDR3aa: CATSRVSQGNHEQYF
j_gene: TRBJ2-7; v_gene: TRBV5-1; d_gene: TRBD2; abundance: -; CDR3nt: TGCGCCAGCAGCTCCCTAGCGGGAGTTGTCTACGAGCAGTACTTC; CDR3aa: CASSSLAGVVYEQYF
j_gene: TRBJ2-1; v_gene: TRBV6-5; d_gene: -; abundance: -; CDR3nt: TGTGCCAGCAGTTACAGCGGATCTAGCTCCTACAATGAGCAGTTCTTC; CDR3aa: CASSYSGSSSYNEQFF
j_gene: TRBJ2-2; v_gene: TRBV5-1; d_gene: TRBD1; abundance: few; CDR3nt: TGCGCCAGCAGCTTGGTCGGACAGGGGCCCGGGGAGCTGTTTTTT; CDR3aa: CASSLVGQGPGELFF